Listed here is a single T cell receptor (beta chain). Its cognate antigen is unknown. The data derive from a study of cytomegalovirus exposure and HLA in healthy donors. Whole-study results and caveats: According to a later analysis, TCR clusters from the first cohort tended to co-occur in the 120 or so validation repertoires.

The length of the CDR3 is 19 residues. Germline CDR1 and CDR2: SQVTM and ANQGSEA. Losses at the gene ends were 0 bases for V and 0 bases for J; bases not matched to a gene: 10. The repertoire was sequenced with immunoSEQ multiplex PCR; TCRdb's copy has only in-frame clones and lacks some. The sample gives some 350,000 clones, about 85% of which show up once; about 1% is in the top ten. Specimen: PBMCs. V is TRBV29-1 and J is TRBJ2-6, with TRBD1 matching over 8 bases. This TCR derives from a woman aged 25 to 45 in good health and CMV-seropositive. The CDR3 here is CSVEDPDRGRNSGANVLTF. CDR3 nucleotide sequence: TGCAGCGTTGAAGATCCAGACAGGGGTAGGAACTCTGGGGCCAACGTCCTGACTTTC.